Following are 29 T cell receptor beta chains from one sample sequenced in a study of T-cell reconstitution after alpha-beta-depleted transplantation in children. Construction of the TCRbeta library involved unique molecular identifiers. Using its own MiXCR run on the PCR reads, TCRdb lists one record per CDR3 protein. The sample holds approximately 640,000 distinct CDR3 sequences, around a sixth seen once. The source was PBMCs from the stem cell graft donor, collected from the stem cell graft. Receptor source: a human donor who donated a stem cell graft to a child with acute myeloid leukemia.

Regarding this clonotype: Since a much larger clone is just one base distant, this may be a read error. The J gene is TRBJ2-7, the V gene TRBV7-9; D is undetermined. The V gene lost 0 bases and the J gene lost 5 bases, with 5 bases spanning the gap. The CDR3 length is 12 residues. Per the germline V gene, CDR1 is SEHNR and CDR2 is FQNEAQ (reference sequence). CDR3 region: CASSLASNEQYF. The CDR3 nucleotides are TGTGCCAGCAGCTTAGCGTCCAACGAGCAGTACTTC.

This clonotype was counted many times. V is TRBV20-1 and J is TRBJ2-5, with 10 bases that match TRBD2. CDR1 and CDR2 from the germline V gene are DFQATT and SNEGSKA (reference sequence). V lost 3 bases and J lost 6; bases outside the gene matches: 10. The CDR3 runs to 15 residues. CDR3 DNA sequence: TGCAGTGCTAGGATTCCCGGGACTAGCGAAAAGACCCAGTACTTC. Amino acid sequence: CSARIPGTSEKTQYF.

This clonotype was counted a few times. The chain couples TRBV15 to TRBJ2-2; 9 nucleotides match TRBD1. Per the germline V gene, CDR1 is LNHNV and CDR2 is YYDKDF (reference sequence). V lost 6 bases to trimming and J lost 3 bases; unmatched junction nucleotides: 5. CDR3 length equals 15 residues. In DNA, the CDR3 is TGTGCCACCAGTAGATGGGACAGGGACACCGGGGAGCTGTTTTTT. Encoded protein: CATSRWDRDTGELFF.

The table lists this clonotype with many counts. This chain joins TRBV20-1 and TRBJ2-4; 9 bases are shared with TRBD1. The CDR3 is 16 amino acids. Trimming took 5 bases from V and 0 from J; bases not matched to a gene: 8. Germline lookup yields CDR1 DFQATT and CDR2 SNEGSKA (reference sequence). This CDR3 is CSAGQGQGIAKNIQYF. The CDR3 nucleotides are TGCAGTGCTGGACAGGGGCAGGGGATAGCCAAAAACATTCAGTACTTC.

The chain joins TRBV6-1 to TRBJ1-1; D is possibly TRBD1 (5 bases). Germline values: CDR1 MNHNS, CDR2 SASEGT. CDR3 length: 16 residues. Trimming shortened V by 5 bases and J by 0 bases, and 16 bases separated the two germline ends. CDR3 coding DNA: TGTGCCAGCAGTATTCGGGCAGGGAGTTTGAACACTGAAGCTTTCTTT. The encoded protein is CASSIRAGSLNTEAFF.

Comment on this clonotype: This may stem from a read error, because a much larger clone lies one nucleotide away. The CDR3 loop reads CASSLTSDQPQHF. The CDR3 DNA follows: TGCGCCAGCAGCTTGACGAGCGATCAGCCCCAGCATTTT. This chain connects TRBV5-1 to TRBJ1-5; D gene unclear. The CDR3 runs to 13 residues. Germline CDR1 and CDR2: SGHRS and YFSETQ. Between the trimmed V and J ends, which lost 1 base and 5 bases, there was a span of 7 bases.

This clonotype was seen only a few times. This chain joins TRBV20-1 and TRBJ2-1, with D maybe TRBD2 (6 bases). Per the germline V gene, CDR1 is DFQATT and CDR2 is SNEGSKA (reference sequence). The CDR3 totals 14 residues. The ends were cut back, 3 bases at V and 4 bases at J, with 13 bases in the middle. The CDR3 coding sequence is TGCAGTGCTAGGATCCTAGCGCCATACAATGAGCAGTTCTTC. Translating gives CSARILAPYNEQFF.

The chain is built from TRBV7-9 and TRBJ2-2; D gene unclear. CDR3 length: 12 residues. In germline, CDR1 is SEHNR, CDR2 FQNEAQ (reference sequence). V lost 5 bases and J 6 bases, leaving 7 bases between the germline ends. CDR3 DNA: TGTGCCAGCAGCGGGATGTCCGGGGAGCTGTTTTTT. Translated: CASSGMSGELFF.

This clonotype was observed a handful of times. This chain joins TRBV9 and TRBJ2-1; tentative D call: TRBD2 (5 bases). CDR3 length: 17 residues. The germline V gene encodes CDR1 SGDLS and CDR2 YYNGEE. Trimming removed 6 bases from V and 1 base from J, with 20 bases in between. CDR3 sequence (DNA): TGTGCCAGCACCCCAGATCGAGGACTCTTATCCTACAATGAGCAGTTCTTC. Translating gives CASTPDRGLLSYNEQFF. Drawing the rest from reference TRBV9 and TRBJ2-1, the complete variable domain is DSGVTQTPKHLITATGQRVTLRCSPRSGDLSVYWYQQSLDQGLQFLIQYYNGEERAKGNILERFSAQQFPDLHSELNLSSLELGDSALYFCASTPDRGLLSYNEQFFGPGTRLTVL.

The table lists this clonotype with many counts. The CDR3 is CASTHSGGVGETQYF. The DNA of the CDR3 is TGTGCCAGCACCCACTCGGGAGGGGTGGGAGAGACCCAGTACTTC. The chain has TRBV12-3 or TRBV12-4 and TRBJ2-5, with TRBD2 identical over 8 bases. The CDR3 has 15 residues. Losses at the gene ends were 7 bases for V and 4 bases for J; bases not matched to a gene: 11.

In this sample, this clonotype turned up many times. The chain employs TRBV15 and TRBJ2-2; 8 bases map to TRBD1. This CDR3 is built from 16 residues. J gave up 3 bases and V 1 base, and 4 bases lay outside the gene matches. CDR1 is LNHNV and CDR2 is YYDKDF in the germline V gene (reference sequence). The DNA of the CDR3 is TGTGCCACCAGCAGAGTCAGGGGGCGTGACACCGGGGAGCTGTTTTTT. Its translation: CATSRVRGRDTGELFF.

There are many counts of this clonotype. The rearrangement joins TRBV12-3 or TRBV12-4 to TRBJ2-1, with 13 nucleotides matching TRBD2. Trimming cost V 2 bases and J 7 bases; bases outside gene matches: 5. CDR3 length: 16 amino acids. The CDR3 sequence: CASSLKLAGGLNEQFF. CDR3 sequence (DNA): TGTGCCAGCAGTTTAAAACTAGCGGGGGGGCTAAATGAGCAGTTCTTC.

The genes are TRBV4-1 and TRBJ1-5; D call uncertain. CDR1 is MGHRA, CDR2 YSYEKL, per germline. The ends were cut back, 0 bases at V and 1 base at J, with 4 bases in the middle. This CDR3 is built from 14 residues. The CDR3 loop reads CASSQEGSNQPQHF. CDR3 in DNA: TGCGCCAGCAGCCAAGAAGGGAGCAATCAGCCCCAGCATTTT.

The V call is TRBV20-1, the J call TRBJ1-2; D gene uncertain. This CDR3 has 11 residues. V gave up 7 bases and J gave up 3 bases, with 9 bases separating them. CDR1 is DFQATT, CDR2 SNEGSKA, per germline (reference sequence). CDR3 sequence: CSEREDYGYTF. The DNA of the CDR3 is TGCAGTGAGAGGGAGGACTATGGCTACACCTTC.

V is TRBV6-2 or TRBV6-3 and J is TRBJ2-6; tentative D call: TRBD1 (5 bases). V lost 2 bases and J 2 bases, leaving 10 bases between the germline ends. Germline V CDR1 and CDR2: MNHEY, SVGEGT. The CDR3 is 16 amino acids. CDR3 DNA: TGTGCCAGCAGTTACCCCGACAGCCCTGGGGCCAACGTCCTGACTTTC. This gives the protein CASSYPDSPGANVLTF.

In its sample, this clonotype was seen many times. The genes are TRBV10-1 and TRBJ1-5; no clear D gene. This CDR3 contains 14 residues. The V and J ends lost 2 bases and 3 bases respectively, with 8 bases between them. Germline V gene data show CDR1 as WNHNN and CDR2 as SYGVQD (reference sequence). The CDR3 sequence: CASSETGDNQPQHF. The CDR3 bases are TGCGCCAGCAGTGAGACGGGCGACAATCAGCCCCAGCATTTT.

V usage is TRBV4-3 and J usage is TRBJ1-4, with D tentatively TRBD1 (6 bases). Germline CDR1 reads LGHNA; CDR2 reads YSLEER. There are 16 residues in the CDR3. Trimming pared 0 bases from V and 4 bases from J, leaving 12 bases between. CDR3 DNA sequence: TGCGCCAGCAGCCAAGATAGGAGAGGGGGTAATGAAAAACTGTTTTTT. Translating gives CASSQDRRGGNEKLFF.

This clonotype was detected many times. This rearrangement joins TRBV20-1 to TRBJ2-2, with D possibly being TRBD2 (5 bases). Deletions cut 3 bases from V and 5 bases from J, with 16 bases between. Per germline, CDR1 DFQATT and CDR2 SNEGSKA (reference sequence). There are 15 residues in the CDR3. This chain's CDR3 is CSARGREQATGELFF. For the CDR3, the DNA is TGCAGTGCTAGGGGAAGGGAGCAGGCAACCGGGGAGCTGTTTTTT.

This clonotype appeared many times. The V and J genes are TRBV29-1 and TRBJ1-1; D perhaps matches TRBD1 (5 bases). CDR3 length: 10 residues. Trimming took 7 bases from V and 7 from J, leaving 10 bases between them. Germline V lookup: CDR1 SQVTM, CDR2 ANQGSEA. CDR3 bases: TGCAGCGGCCGGGACGGTGAAGCTTTCTTT. Amino acids: CSGRDGEAFF.

This clonotype showed up just a few times. The V gene is TRBV7-2, the J gene TRBJ1-1; D might be TRBD1 (5 bases). Germline V gives CDR1 SGHTA, CDR2 FQGNSA. The CDR3 spans 13 residues. V shed 10 bases and J shed 0 bases, with 12 bases lying between them. CDR3 region: CANAGPVNTEAFF. The CDR3 DNA reads TGTGCCAACGCGGGGCCGGTGAACACTGAAGCTTTCTTT.

The gene calls are TRBV6-1 and TRBJ2-1; D may be TRBD2 (6 bases). Germline V gene lookup returns CDR1 MNHNS and CDR2 SASEGT. The CDR3 runs to 16 residues. Trimming stripped 2 bases from V and 0 bases from J, with 11 bases between. The CDR3 loop reads CASSERGLYSYNEQFF. The CDR3 DNA reads TGTGCCAGCAGTGAACGGGGACTTTACTCCTACAATGAGCAGTTCTTC.

V is TRBV28 and J is TRBJ2-4, with a weak D call TRBD2 (6 bases). Germline-derived CDR1 and CDR2 are MDHEN and SYDVKM. The CDR3 spans 12 residues. The V end was cut by 3 bases, the J end by 8 bases, with 8 bases between. Written as DNA, the CDR3 is TGTGCCAGCAGTTTGCGGGGCTACATTCAGTACTTC. Its translation is CASSLRGYIQYF. The variable domain in full, completed from reference TRBV28 and TRBJ2-4, reads DVKVTQSSRYLVKRTGEKVFLECVQDMDHENMFWYRQDPGLGLRLIYFSYDVKMKEKGDIPEGYSVSREKKERFSLILESASTNQTSMYLCASSLRGYIQYFGAGTRLSVL.

This clonotype has just one count. This chain links TRBV12-3 or TRBV12-4 with TRBJ1-4, with a possible D match to TRBD1 (5 bases). V gave up 5 bases and J gave up 4 bases, with 17 bases separating them. CDR3 length: 16 amino acids. The CDR3 nucleotides read TGTGCCAGCAGTCTCGCCAAAGACGGGGGTAATGAAAAACTGTTTTTT. Encoded protein: CASSLAKDGGNEKLFF.

The table lists this clonotype with many counts. The CDR3: CAISESGTGGTQYF. For the CDR3, the DNA is TGTGCCATCAGTGAGTCGGGGACAGGGGGTACGCAGTATTTT. This sequence joins TRBV10-3 and TRBJ2-3; 11 bases fit TRBD1. The CDR3 has 14 amino acids. Germline CDR1 ENHRY, CDR2 SYGVKD. V was clipped by 0 bases and J by 8 bases; unmatched bases: 1.

This clonotype is a singleton in its sample. This sequence may be a read error, since a much larger clone differs from it by one base. This rearrangement joins TRBV6-5 to TRBJ1-3; D possibly corresponds to TRBD1 (5 bases). Trimming removed 0 bases at V and 8 bases at J, with 20 bases between. Germline V CDR1 and CDR2: MNHEY, SVGAGI. The CDR3 is 17 residues long. The CDR3 DNA reads TGTGCCAGCAGTTACTCGGACGTGAAAACGTCGGGACACACCATATATTTT. Its protein product is CASSYSDVKTSGHTIYF.

This clonotype was recorded a few times. V and J are TRBV12-3 or TRBV12-4 and TRBJ1-4, with 11 bases that match TRBD1. V lost 6 bases and J lost 5; bases outside the gene matches: 5. This CDR3 comprises 15 residues. This CDR3 reads CASRQGTGGNEKLFF. The CDR3 DNA reads as TGTGCCAGCAGGCAAGGGACAGGGGGGAATGAAAAACTGTTTTTT.

There are many counts of this clonotype. The chain couples TRBV20-1 to TRBJ2-1, with 7 bases lining up with TRBD2. The V gene end was trimmed by 3 bases and the J gene end by 6 bases; junction bases not matched to a gene: 11. The CDR3 length is 15 residues. Germline V gene data show CDR1 as DFQATT and CDR2 as SNEGSKA (reference sequence). The CDR3 sequence is CSARRADTGGNEQFF. In DNA form, the CDR3 reads TGCAGTGCTAGGCGGGCAGATACGGGAGGCAATGAGCAGTTCTTC.

The rearrangement uses TRBV20-1 and TRBJ2-1, with TRBD1 identical over 9 bases. CDR1 is DFQATT, CDR2 SNEGSKA, per germline (reference sequence). With V trimmed by 5 bases and J by 6 bases, 14 bases remained unmatched. The CDR3 length is 16 residues. The chain's CDR3 is CSASPAGTGQSNEQFF. The CDR3 DNA follows: TGCAGTGCTTCCCCAGCCGGGACAGGGCAATCCAATGAGCAGTTCTTC.

This clonotype was counted at least ten times. The rearrangement links TRBV7-8 to TRBJ2-1, with D unclear. The CDR3 is made up of 11 amino acids. Germline loops: CDR1 SGHVS, CDR2 FQNEAQ. V was shortened by 4 bases and J by 10 bases, with 8 bases between the two germline ends. For the CDR3, the DNA is TGTGCCAGCAGCTCCCAAACGGAGCAGTTCTTC. Its protein is CASSSQTEQFF.